What follows describes a single TCR beta chain. Its antigen remains unidentified. Graves' hyperthyroidism without ophthalmopathy progression within 18 months was termed stable. Disease duration under 2 months; hyperthyroidism patients were aged 18 to 65. Every diagnosis used clinical symptoms, serum thyroxine and TRAb, thyroid ultrasound and orbital computed tomography. This sample stems from a study of T cells in Graves' hyperthyroidism and ophthalmopathy. Overall study findings and caveats: A model of 13 V-J pairs discriminated ophthalmopathy from stable hyperthyroidism.

It was RNA transcripts that yielded the amplified TCR beta CDR3 regions. A first-round RT-PCR of the TCR CDR3 used the HTBI primer set. TCRdb recomputed calls from the multiplex PCR reads with MiXCR, one row per CDR3 protein. The sample records roughly 400,000 distinct CDR3 sequences, roughly 25% being singletons. What was sequenced was blood. The sequence was obtained from a man in his fifties with Graves' hyperthyroidism.

This chain's CDR3 is CASSLGPVIVGAFF. CDR3 nucleotides: TGTGCCAGCAGCTTAGGGCCGGTGATAGTGGGAGCTTTCTTT. The V call is TRBV7-9, the J call TRBJ1-1, with D unclear. Per germline, CDR1 SEHNR and CDR2 FQNEAQ (reference sequence). This CDR3 has 14 residues. The V end lost 1 base, the J end lost 10 bases, and 16 bases lay between the germline ends. The whole variable domain, remainder taken from reference TRBV7-9 and TRBJ1-1, is DTGVSQNPRHKITKRGQNVTFRCDPISEHNRLYWYRQTLGQGPEFLTYFQNEAQLEKSRLLSDRFSAERPKGSFSTLEIQRTEQGDSAMYLCASSLGPVIVGAFFGQGTRLTVV.